The T cell receptor beta chain described here comes from a study of control samples from healthy donors and cancer patients. Germline CDR1 is SGHNT and CDR2 is YYREEE (reference sequence). Trimming cost V 5 bases and J 0 bases, with 8 bases left between them. The CDR3 totals 13 residues. Data came from immunoSEQ multiplex PCR; TCRdb stores just in-frame clones and leaves some out. The table lists fewer than 120,000 clones, approximately 87% of them singletons. The sample consisted of PBMCs. The chain combines TRBV5-4 with TRBJ1-1; D uncertain. This TCR derives from a woman aged 55 to 70 with lung cancer. As DNA, the CDR3 is TGTGCCAGCAGGGGAGACGTGAACACTGAAGCTTTCTTT. It specifies CASRGDVNTEAFF.